Listed here are 18 T cell receptor beta chains from one sample, sequenced in a study of cytomegalovirus exposure and HLA in healthy donors. The PCR was carried out with 60 Vbeta primers and 13 Jbeta primers. Produced via immunoSEQ multiplex PCR; TCRdb's table is partial and in-frame only. The sample includes about 120,000 clones, around 80% of them seen just once. The sample comprised PBMCs. The receptors here all came from a man aged 25-40 years in good health and CMV-seropositive.

This clone has a single count. The chain has TRBV15 and TRBJ1-5, with 8 positions matching TRBD1. This CDR3 contains 16 residues. V trimming: 0 bases; J trimming: 4 bases; junction bases outside the gene matches: 5. Per the germline V gene, CDR1 is LNHNV and CDR2 is YYDKDF (reference sequence). The CDR3 region has the DNA TGTGCCACCAGCAGAGATGGGGGACAGGCGAATCAGCCCCAGCATTTT. Translating gives CATSRDGGQANQPQHF.

The gene calls are TRBV7-9 and TRBJ1-5; 8 bases map to TRBD1. Trimming took 5 bases from V and 6 from J; bases not matched to a gene: 6. The CDR3 spans 14 residues. CDR1 SEHNR and CDR2 FQNEAQ come from the germline V gene (reference sequence). In DNA, the CDR3 is TGTGCCAGCAGCCCCTCAGGGGGCGGTCAGCCCCAGCATTTT. It specifies CASSPSGGGQPQHF.

With respect to this clone: One junction end disagrees with the germline gene, perhaps due to a read error. The chain has TRBV5-4 and TRBJ1-2, with unresolved D. CDR1 is SGHNT and CDR2 is YYREEE in the germline V gene (reference sequence). The CDR3 is 11 residues long. The CDR3 sequence: CASSLGQNHAF. The CDR3 DNA sequence: TGTGCCAGCAGCTTGGGCCAGAATCACGCCTTC.

This clone has ten or more counts. V and J are TRBV7-2 and TRBJ2-1; 15 positions match TRBD2. This CDR3 is built from 15 residues. J lost 11 bases, V lost 4 bases, and 6 bases had no gene match. Germline V gene data show CDR1 as SGHTA and CDR2 as FQGNSA. CDR3 coding DNA: TGTGCCAGCAGCTCCGGGACTAGCGGGGGGACCCAGCAGTTCTTC. Encoded protein: CASSSGTSGGTQQFF. Together with reference TRBV7-2 and TRBJ2-1, the CDR3 gives the full variable domain: GAGVSQSPSNKVTEKGKDVELRCDPISGHTALYWYRQSLGQGLEFLIYFQGNSAPDKSGLPSDRFSAERTGGSVSTLTIQRTQQEDSAVYLCASSSGTSGGTQQFFGPGTRLTVL.

The chain carries TRBV12-5 and TRBJ2-7; a possible D gene is TRBD1 (6 bases). CDR1 and CDR2 from the germline V gene are LGHNT and FRNRAP. Trimming left V 6 bases short and J 2 bases short, with 11 bases between. The CDR3 consists of 13 residues. The CDR3 region has the DNA TGTGCTAGTGGCCTGACAGGTCCCTACGAGCAGTACTTC. Protein: CASGLTGPYEQYF. The whole variable domain, filled in from reference TRBV12-5 and TRBJ2-7, reads DARVTQTPRHKVTEMGQEVTMRCQPILGHNTVFWYRQTMMQGLELLAYFRNRAPLDDSGMPKDRFSAEMPDATLATLKIQPSEPRDSAVYFCASGLTGPYEQYFGPGTRLTVT.

The chain is built from TRBV30 and TRBJ1-5; 7 positions agree with TRBD1. V lost 3 bases and J lost 2; bases outside the gene matches: 4. Germline values: CDR1 GTSNPN, CDR2 SVGIG (reference sequence). The CDR3 consists of 14 residues. CDR3 DNA: TGTGCCTGGAGAATCCAGGGGGGCAATCAGCCCCAGCATTTT. This codes for CAWRIQGGNQPQHF.

The V gene is TRBV29-1, the J gene TRBJ2-7; TRBD1 agrees at 7 bases. In germline, CDR1 is SQVTM, CDR2 ANQGSEA. The junction had 12 bases not matched to a gene; V was cut back by 7 bases and J by 6 bases. CDR3 size: 13 residues. The CDR3 region has the DNA TGCAGCGCCAACAGGGGCAGGGCTGGCGAGCAGTACTTC. Protein product: CSANRGRAGEQYF.

The genes are TRBV2 and TRBJ1-4; D perhaps matches TRBD1 (6 bases). V was pared by 4 bases and J by 7 bases, with 10 bases between. The CDR3 runs 13 residues. From germline, CDR1 is SNHLY and CDR2 FYNNEI. The CDR3 protein is CASSVQGLEKLFF. The CDR3 region has the DNA TGTGCCAGCAGTGTACAGGGTCTTGAAAAACTGTTTTTT. Supplemented by reference TRBV2 and TRBJ1-4, the full variable domain reads EPEVTQTPSHQVTQMGQEVILRCVPISNHLYFYWYRQILGQKVEFLVSFYNNEISEKSEIFDDQFSVERPDGSNFTLKIRSTKLEDSAMYFCASSVQGLEKLFFGSGTQLSVL.

A note on this clone: The junction does not match germline at one end; this may be a read error. J is TRBJ1-1 and V is TRBV7-9; the match to TRBD1 covers 7 bases. The CDR3 runs 15 residues. Looked up from germline, CDR1 is SEHNR and CDR2 is FQNEAQ (reference sequence). CDR3 bases: TGTTCCAGCAGCCCCTCAACAGGGGACAACACTGAAGCTTTCTTT. Encoded protein: CSSSPSTGDNTEAFF. Filled out from reference TRBV7-9 and TRBJ1-1, the complete variable domain reads DTGVSQNPRHKITKRGQNVTFRCDPISEHNRLYWYRQTLGQGPEFLTYFQNEAQLEKSRLLSDRFSAERPKGSFSTLEIQRTEQGDSAMYLCSSSPSTGDNTEAFFGQGTRLTVV.

This rearrangement joins TRBV6-7 to TRBJ1-5, with no clear D. TRBV6-7 belongs to the ORF category, with a function that is uncertain. The CDR3 covers 17 residues. V was shortened by 0 bases and J by 8 bases, with 20 bases between the two germline ends. Written as DNA, the CDR3 is TGTGCCAGCAGTTACTCGAAATTGAGAGGTACCCGTAAGCCCCAGCATTTT. Translated: CASSYSKLRGTRKPQHF.

V gene TRBV7-6 combines with J gene TRBJ2-3; no clear D. The germline V gene has CDR1 SGHVS and CDR2 FNYEAQ. With 1 base removed from V and 0 bases from J, the gap between germline ends came to 11 bases. The CDR3 contains 16 residues. The DNA of the CDR3 is TGTGCCAGCAGCTTAGAAGTGGCCTGGAGCACAGATACGCAGTATTTT. Protein sequence: CASSLEVAWSTDTQYF.

This clone was found once. The CDR3 spells CASSFSSYNEQFF. The CDR3 region has the DNA TGTGCCAGCAGCTTCTCCTCGTACAATGAGCAGTTCTTC. J is TRBJ2-1 and V is TRBV6-5; unclear D gene. CDR1 MNHEY and CDR2 SVGAGI come from the germline V gene. V lost 6 bases and J lost 4, with 10 bases in between. The CDR3 is 13 residues long.

J is TRBJ2-1 and V is TRBV29-1, with D possibly TRBD1 on 5 matching bases. This CDR3 has 15 residues. Germline V gene data show CDR1 as SQVTM and CDR2 as ANQGSEA. Trimming removed 3 bases from V and 0 bases from J, with 12 bases in between. The DNA for the CDR3 is TGCAGCGTTGATTGGGGCCACTTCTCCTACAATGAGCAGTTCTTC. Its translation is CSVDWGHFSYNEQFF.

The rearrangement links TRBV7-2 to TRBJ2-7; TRBD1 aligns across 7 bases. This CDR3 comprises 15 residues. J gave up 3 bases and V 2 bases, and 7 bases lay outside the gene matches. The germline CDR1 and CDR2 sequences are SGHTA and FQGNSA. The CDR3 nucleotides are TGTGCCAGCAGCTTACGCGACAGGGCTATCTACGAGCAGTACTTC. Translating it yields CASSLRDRAIYEQYF.

The rearrangement links TRBV9 to TRBJ1-3, with a possible D match to TRBD1 (5 bases). Germline CDR1 reads SGDLS; CDR2 reads YYNGEE. The CDR3 extends over 15 amino acids. The V end was cut by 2 bases, the J end by 4 bases, with 13 bases between. The CDR3 DNA sequence: TGTGCCAGCAGCGTTGGGGAGGGGTTCGGAAACACCATATATTTT. It specifies CASSVGEGFGNTIYF. Full variable domain (rest looked up from reference TRBV9 and TRBJ1-3): DSGVTQTPKHLITATGQRVTLRCSPRSGDLSVYWYQQSLDQGLQFLIQYYNGEERAKGNILERFSAQQFPDLHSELNLSSLELGDSALYFCASSVGEGFGNTIYFGEGSWLTVV.

The genes are TRBV13 and TRBJ2-1; the D gene is possibly TRBD1 (6 bases). Germline loops: CDR1 PRHDT, CDR2 FYEKMQ (reference sequence). The CDR3 extends over 18 amino acids. V lost 1 base, J lost 8 bases, and 24 bases lay in between. CDR3: CASSLVVSDRIASDEQFF. For the CDR3, the DNA is TGTGCCAGCAGCTTAGTTGTGAGCGACAGGATTGCTTCTGATGAGCAGTTCTTC.

This chain uses TRBV5-5 with TRBJ2-7, with 8 bases that match TRBD1. CDR3 length equals 16 residues. Unmatched junction bases numbered 13, after V lost 1 base and J lost 7 bases. Germline CDR1 reads SGHKS; CDR2 reads YYEKEE (reference sequence). The DNA for the CDR3 is TGTGCCAGCAGCTTGAGGACAGGGCTAGGGTTCTGGGAGCAGTACTTC. Protein sequence: CASSLRTGLGFWEQYF.

V gene TRBV5-1 combines with J gene TRBJ1-6; no clear D gene. Trimming removed 4 bases at V and 6 bases at J, with 17 bases between. The CDR3 is 16 amino acids. Germline assignment: CDR1 SGHRS and CDR2 YFSETQ. The CDR3 bases are TGCGCCAGCAGCAGTTACAGCCTTTCTTCTAATTCACCCCTCCACTTT. It codes for CASSSYSLSSNSPLHF.